The 11 T cell receptor beta chains reported below all come from one sample, sequenced in a study of T-cell memory formation after mild COVID-19. TCRdb itself ran the 5' RACE reads through MiXCR, one entry per CDR3 protein. This table has 220,000 or so distinct CDR3 sequences, 9% to 10% appearing once. Input material: PBMCs or a T cell subset sorted from them (not recorded which). The receptor set was obtained from a man between 18 and 35 years old who had mild COVID-19 (a few samples of this study predate the infection). Cell type and time point are not known.

This clonotype came up a few times. The chain recombines TRBV4-2 with TRBJ2-5, with a possible D match to TRBD2 (7 bases). This CDR3 region has 16 residues. Germline V gives CDR1 LGHNA, CDR2 YNFKEQ. Trimming removed 0 bases from V and 4 bases from J, with 15 bases in between. CDR3 nucleotide sequence: TGTGCCAGCAGCCAAGATGCGGGGGCCCCGAGAGAGACCCAGTACTTC. As protein: CASSQDAGAPRETQYF.

In this sample, this clonotype turned up once. V and J are TRBV6-5 and TRBJ1-2; no firm D call. V was shortened by 7 bases and J by 8 bases, with 20 bases between the two germline ends. This CDR3 comprises 14 residues. Germline V gene data show CDR1 as MNHEY and CDR2 as SVGAGI. The CDR3 is CASTPSVSSGGYTF. The CDR3 region has the DNA TGTGCCAGCACTCCCTCGGTCTCCTCGGGGGGCTACACCTTC.

The chain joins TRBV20-1 to TRBJ2-7; D perhaps matches TRBD2 (5 bases). Germline CDR1 is DFQATT and CDR2 is SNEGSKA (reference sequence). This CDR3 contains 13 residues. Trimming removed 7 bases at V and 0 bases at J, with 13 bases between. The CDR3, as DNA: TGCAGTGTCAAAAAGGAGGCCTCCTACGAGCAGTACGTC. It encodes CSVKKEASYEQYV.

This clonotype was observed a handful of times. The J gene is TRBJ2-2, the V gene TRBV7-8, with 16 bases identical to TRBD2. The length of the CDR3 is 17 residues. J lost 5 bases, V lost 4 bases, and 4 bases had no gene match. From germline, CDR1 is SGHVS and CDR2 FQNEAQ. The CDR3 loop is CASSSGLAGGRTGELFF. CDR3 in DNA: TGTGCCAGCAGCTCGGGACTAGCGGGGGGGCGGACCGGGGAGCTGTTTTTT.

V is TRBV9 and J is TRBJ2-2; D is ambiguous. V was trimmed by 0 bases and J by 6 bases, leaving 15 bases between them. Germline CDR1 and CDR2: SGDLS and YYNGEE. This CDR3 is built from 16 residues. This CDR3 is CASSVESIVSAGELFF. The CDR3 DNA follows: TGTGCCAGCAGCGTAGAATCGATTGTCTCCGCCGGGGAGCTGTTTTTT.

The J gene is TRBJ2-7, the V gene TRBV18, with TRBD2 as a possible D gene (5 bases). The germline V gene encodes CDR1 KGHSH and CDR2 LQKENI. V dropped 5 bases and J dropped 0 bases, with 11 bases sitting between them. This CDR3 region has 14 residues. Written as DNA, the CDR3 is TGTGCCAGCTCAATGGCGAGCGGCTCCTACGAGCAGTACTTC. This codes for CASSMASGSYEQYF.

The chain carries TRBV7-2 and TRBJ1-4, with D uncertain. CDR1 is SGHTA and CDR2 is FQGNSA in the germline V gene. V was pared by 1 base and J by 8 bases, with 11 bases between. This CDR3 has 14 amino acids. For the CDR3, the DNA is TGTGCCAGCAGCTTAGGGCGGTCGGAGGAAAAACTGTTTTTT. It is translated as CASSLGRSEEKLFF.

This clonotype came up many times. This sequence joins TRBV7-3 and TRBJ1-2; D remains ambiguous. This CDR3 has 21 amino acids. The V end lost 2 bases, the J end lost 6 bases, and 34 bases lay between the germline ends. Germline V gene data show CDR1 as SGHTA and CDR2 as FQGTGA. The CDR3 DNA sequence: TGTGCCAGCAGCTTACCCGCCGGGCCTCGCGGTATTTGGGTGCCCCTGAATGGCTACACCTTC. Amino acids: CASSLPAGPRGIWVPLNGYTF.

This clonotype was counted ten times or more. The rearrangement joins TRBV4-3 to TRBJ2-7, with 10 positions matching TRBD1. The CDR3 consists of 14 residues. With V trimmed by 4 bases and J by 4 bases, 4 bases remained unmatched. Germline CDR1 and CDR2: LGHNA and YSLEER. In DNA, the CDR3 is TGCGCCAGCAGCCCATGGACAGGGGGGTACGAGCAGTACTTC. Translated, it gives CASSPWTGGYEQYF.

CDR3 protein: CSAPPSGGFQETQYF. CDR3 in DNA: TGCAGTGCTCCTCCTAGCGGGGGGTTCCAAGAGACCCAGTACTTC. The chain combines TRBV20-1 with TRBJ2-5; 11 positions agree with TRBD2. V gave up 5 bases and J gave up 1 base; unmatched junction bases: 6. Germline V gene data show CDR1 as DFQATT and CDR2 as SNEGSKA (reference sequence). The CDR3 totals 15 residues.

At least ten counts were recorded for this clonotype. This chain joins TRBV7-2 and TRBJ1-1; possibly TRBD1 for D (5 bases). V lost 2 bases, J lost 3 bases, and 10 bases lay in between. Germline CDR1 and CDR2: SGHTA and FQGNSA. This CDR3 region has 14 residues. The CDR3 sequence: CASSLFGGDTEAFF. CDR3 nucleotide sequence: TGTGCCAGCAGCTTATTTGGGGGGGACACTGAAGCTTTCTTT. The full variable domain, completed using reference TRBV7-2 and TRBJ1-1, is GAGVSQSPSNKVTEKGKDVELRCDPISGHTALYWYRQSLGQGLEFLIYFQGNSAPDKSGLPSDRFSAERTGGSVSTLTIQRTQQEDSAVYLCASSLFGGDTEAFFGQGTRLTVV.